What follows are 19 T cell receptor beta chains derived from one specimen sequenced in a study of blood T cells in healthy people across ages (dated by TCRdb to between 2015 and 2017). Receptor amplification or capture employed 5' RACE. Sequencing was carried out with an Illumina HiSeq 2500. A second PCR of roughly 7 to 12 cycles was performed with a sample-barcoded 5' primer and a J-beta primer mix. TCRdb reprocessing: public reads trimmed at Q25 with fastp, clones called with MiXCR, in-frame beta chains kept. A single entry per CDR3 protein holds the most common genes and DNA from its merged rows. Present in this sample are 1.5 million to 1.9 million distinct CDR3 sequences, roughly two fifths of which were seen just once. The top ten clonotypes cover approximately 4% of the sample. Sequenced: blood. The receptors here all came from a woman in her late teens or twenties in good health.

This chain joins TRBV18 and TRBJ2-5; D is perhaps TRBD1 (6 bases). This CDR3 is 15 amino acids long. Germline V gene sequence: CDR1 KGHSH, CDR2 LQKENI. Trimming cost V 6 bases and J 1 base, with 15 bases left between them. The CDR3 loop is CASSRSRGSQETQYF. Written as DNA, the CDR3 is TGTGCCAGCTCGCGCAGTAGGGGGAGCCAAGAGACCCAGTACTTC.

V gene TRBV20-1 combines with J gene TRBJ2-1, with unresolved D. The CDR3 is 15 residues long. The V end lost 0 bases, the J end lost 3 bases, and 12 bases lay between the germline ends. The V gene's germline CDR1 is DFQATT and CDR2 SNEGSKA (reference sequence). The CDR3 DNA follows: TGCAGTGCTAGAGAGGGTGCTCTAGGCTACAATGAGCAGTTCTTC. Protein: CSAREGALGYNEQFF.

This clonotype was counted only a few times. This chain connects TRBV3-1 to TRBJ1-6; the D is unclear. CDR1 LGHDT and CDR2 YNNKEL come from the germline V gene (reference sequence). The CDR3 consists of 12 residues. V gave up 1 base and J gave up 10 bases, with 5 bases separating them. For the CDR3, the DNA is TGTGCCAGCAGCCAAGGTCTGTCACCCCTCCACTTT. This encodes CASSQGLSPLHF.

V and J are TRBV11-2 and TRBJ2-1; TRBD2 matches at 8 bases. This CDR3 is built from 16 residues. Germline V gene lookup returns CDR1 SGHAT and CDR2 FQNNGV. The V and J ends lost 6 bases and 4 bases, in that order; junction bases with no gene match: 11. The CDR3 DNA is TGTGCCAGCAGGCTATTCCTAGCGGGCGAATACAATGAGCAGTTCTTC. It yields the protein CASRLFLAGEYNEQFF.

The chain uses TRBV5-1 and TRBJ2-4; D may match TRBD1 or TRBD2 (6 bases each). This CDR3 spans 13 amino acids. The V gene's germline CDR1 is SGHRS and CDR2 YFSETQ. V was cut by 2 bases and J by 6 bases, with 9 bases left in between. CDR3 bases: TGCGCCAGCAGCTTTGAGGGGGGAAACATTCAGTACTTC. It encodes CASSFEGGNIQYF.

The chain uses TRBV7-9 and TRBJ1-1; a weak D match, TRBD1 (5 bases). CDR1 is SEHNR and CDR2 is FQNEAQ in the germline V gene (reference sequence). V was clipped by 4 bases and J by 7 bases, with 19 bases between them. There are 15 residues in the CDR3. DNA of the CDR3: TGTGCCAGCAGCTCGTCCCGGGACTTTTTCGGTGAAGCTTTCTTT. Protein: CASSSSRDFFGEAFF. Supplemented by reference TRBV7-9 and TRBJ1-1, the full variable domain reads DTGVSQNPRHKITKRGQNVTFRCDPISEHNRLYWYRQTLGQGPEFLTYFQNEAQLEKSRLLSDRFSAERPKGSFSTLEIQRTEQGDSAMYLCASSSSRDFFGEAFFGQGTRLTVV.

This chain links TRBV6-2 or TRBV6-3 with TRBJ1-6, with D tentatively TRBD1 (5 bases). The V and J ends lost 2 bases and 13 bases respectively, with 12 bases between them. The CDR3 contains 13 residues. Germline V gene sequence: CDR1 MNHEY, CDR2 SVGEGT. The CDR3 nucleotides read TGTGCCAGCAGTTACGAGGTTGGGGACCCCCTCCACTTT. Translation: CASSYEVGDPLHF.

This chain uses TRBV12-3 or TRBV12-4 with TRBJ2-5; the match to TRBD1 covers 8 bases. There are 15 residues in the CDR3. J lost 4 bases, V lost 6 bases, and 10 bases had no gene match. The CDR3 DNA follows: TGTGCCAGCAGCTTTAGTGGACAGGGTGCAGAGACCCAGTACTTC. As protein: CASSFSGQGAETQYF.

This chain joins TRBV20-1 and TRBJ2-3, with D maybe TRBD2 (6 bases). V shed 2 bases and J shed 2 bases, with 11 bases lying between them. CDR1 and CDR2 (germline): DFQATT, SNEGSKA (reference sequence). The CDR3 spans 14 residues. CDR3 loop: CSARKASATDTQYF. The CDR3 region has the DNA TGCAGTGCTAGAAAAGCTAGCGCCACAGATACGCAGTATTTT.

The chain joins TRBV29-1 to TRBJ2-7; TRBD1 matches 9 bases. Germline values: CDR1 SQVTM, CDR2 ANQGSEA. V shed 3 bases and J 4 bases; nucleotides not matched to a gene: 7. The CDR3 runs 14 residues. The CDR3 region is CSVESGQGSYEQYF. The CDR3 DNA is TGCAGCGTTGAGTCCGGACAGGGGAGTTACGAGCAGTACTTC.

This clonotype was counted a single time. The rearrangement links TRBV4-3 to TRBJ2-7, with a tentative D call TRBD1 (7 bases). Per the germline V gene, CDR1 is LGHNA and CDR2 is YSLEER. CDR3 length: 16 residues. Between the trimmed V and J ends, which lost 3 bases and 0 bases, there was a span of 15 bases. The CDR3 sequence is CASSHLQGTGSYEQYF. CDR3 sequence (DNA): TGCGCCAGCAGCCACCTACAGGGGACTGGCTCCTACGAGCAGTACTTC.

This clonotype was detected a few times. The chain links TRBV13 to TRBJ2-7, with 8 bases lining up with TRBD1. Trimming cost V 2 bases and J 1 base; bases outside gene matches: 10. CDR3 length equals 17 residues. The germline V gene has CDR1 PRHDT and CDR2 FYEKMQ (reference sequence). CDR3 residues: CASSLRQGASISYEQYF. CDR3 bases: TGTGCCAGCAGCTTAAGGCAGGGGGCTTCGATTTCCTACGAGCAGTACTTC.

A few counts support this clonotype. This sequence joins TRBV6-5 and TRBJ2-4; D might be TRBD2 (7 bases). The J call may be in error: the DNA end matches TRBJ2-7 better. The germline V gene encodes CDR1 MNHEY and CDR2 SVGAGI. The CDR3 has 12 residues. CDR3 sequence (DNA): TGTGCCACCGGGGGGCAAACATCCGAGCAGTACTTC. Its translation is CATGGQTSEQYF.

With respect to this clonotype: A much larger clone differs by one base, so this may be a read error. The genes are TRBV10-3 and TRBJ2-5; TRBD2 is a possible D gene (5 bases). The CDR3 totals 12 residues. CDR1 and CDR2 (germline): ENHRY, SYGVKD. V lost 3 bases to trimming and J lost 11 bases, with 13 bases between them. CDR3 nucleotide sequence: TGTGCCATCAGTGAATGGGAGTCTTCGCAGTACTTC. Protein: CAISEWESSQYF.

The rearrangement uses TRBV20-1 and TRBJ2-3, with 7 positions matching TRBD1. CDR3 length: 14 residues. V shed 8 bases and J 1 base; nucleotides not matched to a gene: 9. CDR1 is DFQATT, CDR2 SNEGSKA, per germline (reference sequence). The CDR3 DNA sequence: TGCAGTCCAGGCGTCACAGGGGGCACAGATACGCAGTATTTT. Amino acids: CSPGVTGGTDTQYF.

V usage is TRBV12-3 or TRBV12-4 and J usage is TRBJ2-1, with 8 positions matching TRBD2. The CDR3 sequence is 19 residues long. The V and J ends lost 1 base and 5 bases, in that order; junction bases with no gene match: 16. The DNA of the CDR3 is TGTGCCAGCAGTTTAGAACCTAGCGGGCTAAGCTTGGGGAACAATGAGCAGTTCTTC. Translated, it gives CASSLEPSGLSLGNNEQFF.

The V call is TRBV29-1, the J call TRBJ2-3, with a possible D match to TRBD2 (6 bases). Germline assignment: CDR1 SQVTM and CDR2 ANQGSEA. Trimming cost V 7 bases and J 0 bases, with 11 bases left between them. The CDR3 consists of 13 residues. As DNA, the CDR3 is TGCAGCGAGCAAAGCGGGAGCACAGATACGCAGTATTTT. Its protein is CSEQSGSTDTQYF.

This clonotype turned up a few times. The genes are TRBV6-2 or TRBV6-3 and TRBJ2-3, with a weak D call TRBD2 (6 bases). This CDR3 is built from 14 residues. Germline loops: CDR1 MNHEY, CDR2 SVGEGT. V dropped 8 bases and J dropped 0 bases, with 12 bases sitting between them. CDR3 sequence (DNA): TGTGCCAGCCACGGACTACCTAGCACAGATACGCAGTATTTT. As protein: CASHGLPSTDTQYF.

The chain links TRBV29-1 to TRBJ1-3; 7 nucleotides agree with TRBD1. V trimming: 5 bases; J trimming: 0 bases; junction bases outside the gene matches: 4. The V gene's germline CDR1 is SQVTM and CDR2 ANQGSEA. The CDR3 consists of 14 residues. The CDR3 sequence is CSVTGQFSGNTIYF. CDR3 DNA: TGCAGCGTTACGGGACAGTTCTCTGGAAACACCATATATTTT.